The rows below give T cell receptor beta chains drawn from one sample of a study of identical twins. Each CDR3 protein is one row after TCRdb ran MiXCR on the 5' RACE reads. Among about 290,000 distinct CDR3 sequences listed, roughly 10% were seen once. This sample was also put to use in a study of yellow fever vaccine responses in identical twins.

The sequencing input was CD8+ T cells sorted from blood. Receptors were obtained from a woman in her late teens or twenties in good health. Both conserved end residues are part of each CDR3. The D gene is left open where the match is weak. Not every row has a clone size; where given, it reads once, few, many or a size class.

>-|many|TRBV5-5|TRBJ2-7
CASSQESSYEQYF
TGTGCCAGCAGCCAAGAGAGTTCCTACGAGCAGTACTTC
>-|many|TRBV29-1|TRBJ2-7
CSVVPSDSETYEQYF
TGCAGCGTTGTTCCCAGTGATAGCGAGACCTACGAGCAGTACTTC
>-|many|TRBV29-1|TRBJ2-1
CSVEWRSDRYYNEQFF
TGCAGCGTTGAATGGAGAAGTGACAGGTACTACAATGAGCAGTTCTTC
>-|many|TRBV29-1|TRBJ1-1
CSVVTASFMNTEAFF
TGCAGCGTTGTTACCGCATCCTTCATGAACACTGAAGCTTTCTTT
>TRBD1|many|TRBV7-6|TRBJ1-5
CASSLSTGGRQPQHF
TGTGCCAGCAGCTTATCTACAGGGGGTAGGCAGCCCCAGCATTTT
>-|few|TRBV3-1|TRBJ2-7
CASSQIGGGEQYF
TGTGCCAGCAGCCAAATCGGCGGTGGGGAGCAGTACTTC
>TRBD2|many|TRBV12-3/TRBV12-4|TRBJ2-1
CASSSLAGPYNEQFF
TGTGCCAGCAGTTCCTTAGCGGGGCCATACAATGAGCAGTTCTTC
>-|-|TRBV6-1|TRBJ2-3
CASSEENSVVITDTQYF
TGTGCCAGCAGTGAAGAAAACAGTGTGGTTATCACAGATACGCAGTATTTT
>-|many|TRBV5-1|TRBJ2-2
CASSLDRRQDYTGELFF
TGCGCCAGCAGCCTGGATAGGAGACAGGACTACACCGGGGAGCTGTTTTTT
>-|many|TRBV11-2|TRBJ2-7
CASSLEVGQNYEQYF
TGTGCCAGCAGCTTAGAAGTCGGGCAGAACTACGAGCAGTACTTC
>TRBD1|-|TRBV20-1|TRBJ1-1
CSARGLDRAEVFF
TGCAGTGCTAGAGGTTTAGACAGGGCTGAAGTTTTCTTT
>TRBD1|many|TRBV7-9|TRBJ2-7
CASSRQGLSSYEQYF
TGTGCCAGCAGTAGACAGGGGCTTAGCTCCTACGAGCAGTACTTC
>TRBD2|few|TRBV14|TRBJ2-1
CASSLRSGTSGRRIDEQFF
TGTGCCAGCAGCCTCAGATCCGGGACTAGCGGGAGACGGATCGATGAGCAGTTCTTC
>TRBD1|few|TRBV29-1|TRBJ1-1
CSPLPVQGHTEAFF
TGCAGCCCCCTCCCTGTACAGGGGCACACTGAAGCTTTCTTT
>TRBD2|-|TRBV7-9|TRBJ2-2
CASSSKTLAGDTGELFF
TGTGCCAGCAGCTCCAAGACACTAGCGGGAGATACCGGGGAGCTGTTTTTT
>TRBD2|many|TRBV20-1|TRBJ2-1
CSARDPLAVYNEQFF
TGCAGTGCTAGAGATCCCCTAGCGGTGTACAATGAGCAGTTCTTC
>TRBD1|-|TRBV12-3/TRBV12-4|TRBJ2-3
CASSFGTGGDTQYF
TGTGCCAGCAGTTTTGGGACAGGGGGCGATACGCAGTATTTT
>TRBD2|-|TRBV30|TRBJ2-1
CAWSVLAGGWNEQFF
TGTGCCTGGAGTGTATTGGCGGGAGGGTGGAATGAGCAGTTCTTC
>TRBD2|-|TRBV29-1|TRBJ2-7
CSVEGGQAGTSGRPYEQYF
TGCAGCGTTGAAGGTGGACAGGCCGGGACTAGCGGGCGCCCCTACGAGCAGTACTTC
>TRBD1|few|TRBV7-9|TRBJ1-4
CASIQTTGTFNEKLFF
TGTGCCAGCATCCAAACGACAGGGACCTTTAATGAAAAACTGTTTTTT
>-|many|TRBV7-9|TRBJ2-1
CASSFNDRNEQFF
TGTGCCAGCAGCTTCAATGACCGGAATGAGCAGTTCTTC
>-|few|TRBV7-8|TRBJ2-1
CASSLDGPRDEQFF
TGTGCCAGCAGCTTAGACGGTCCGCGGGATGAGCAGTTCTTC
>-|-|TRBV7-9|TRBJ2-1
CASSPRGTNYNEQFF
TGTGCCAGCAGCCCCCGTGGGACAAATTACAATGAGCAGTTCTTC
>TRBD2|many|TRBV20-1|TRBJ2-1
CSAREDSGGIYEQFF
TGCAGTGCTAGAGAAGATTCGGGAGGTATATATGAGCAGTTCTTC
>-|many|TRBV4-3|TRBJ2-7
CASSQAFGDTRFTEQYF
TGCGCCAGCAGCCAAGCCTTTGGAGACACCAGGTTTACCGAGCAGTACTTC
>-|-|TRBV28|TRBJ2-5
CASSLFGQQETQYF
TGTGCCAGCAGTTTATTCGGGCAACAAGAGACCCAGTACTTC
>-|-|TRBV4-3|TRBJ2-3
CASSQDKETSIAQYF
TGCGCCAGCAGCCAAGATAAGGAGACCTCCATAGCGCAGTATTTT
>TRBD2|many|TRBV7-8|TRBJ2-3
CASSFWGGDTQYF
TGTGCCAGCAGCTTTTGGGGGGGAGATACGCAGTATTTT
>-|many|TRBV7-9|TRBJ1-4
CASSFSPDDATNEKLFF
TGTGCCAGCAGCTTTTCCCCGGACGATGCAACTAATGAAAAACTGTTTTTT
>-|-|TRBV28|TRBJ2-7
CASSSLWIYEQYF
TGTGCCAGCAGTTCCCTTTGGATCTACGAGCAGTACTTC
>-|-|TRBV30|TRBJ2-5
CAWTVGETQYF
TGTGCCTGGACGGTGGGAGAGACCCAGTACTTC
>TRBD2|-|TRBV12-3/TRBV12-4|TRBJ2-7
CASSLAGELDEQYF
TGTGCCAGCAGCCTAGCGGGGGAGTTAGACGAGCAGTACTTC
>-|many|TRBV29-1|TRBJ2-1
CSVVGQDFNNEQFF
TGCAGCGTTGTCGGGCAGGATTTCAACAATGAGCAGTTCTTC
>-|few|TRBV6-2/TRBV6-3|TRBJ2-7
CASTQGGEQYF
TGTGCCAGCACCCAGGGAGGCGAGCAGTACTTC
>TRBD2|-|TRBV20-1|TRBJ2-7
CSAQQTSGRGSGYEQYF
TGCAGTGCTCAACAGACTAGCGGGAGGGGTTCAGGCTACGAGCAGTACTTC
>TRBD1|-|TRBV27|TRBJ2-3
CASTLGVGTEEYF
TGTGCCAGCACCCTGGGAGTGGGGACAGAGGAGTATTTT
>-|few|TRBV4-3|TRBJ2-5
CASSPSPGGGETQYF
TGCGCCAGCAGCCCAAGCCCAGGTGGGGGGGAGACCCAGTACTTC
>-|-|TRBV12-3/TRBV12-4|TRBJ2-6
CASILGGIGGFSSGANVLTF
TGTGCCAGCATCCTAGGGGGAATTGGGGGTTTTAGCTCTGGGGCCAACGTCCTGACTTTC
>TRBD2|-|TRBV11-2|TRBJ2-3
CASTPRLAGATDTQYF
TGTGCCAGCACCCCCCGGTTAGCGGGAGCTACAGATACGCAGTATTTT
>TRBD1|many|TRBV25-1|TRBJ2-1
CASSVSGTVYNEQFF
TGTGCCAGCAGTGTTTCCGGGACAGTCTACAATGAGCAGTTCTTC
>-|few|TRBV3-1|TRBJ2-5
CASSQIQETQYF
TGTGCCAGCAGCCAAATTCAAGAGACCCAGTACTTC
>-|few|TRBV4-2|TRBJ2-7
CASSQGRGTEQYF
TGTGCCAGCAGCCAAGGGAGGGGGACAGAGCAGTACTTC
>-|-|TRBV5-5|TRBJ2-4
CASSPPNRNIQYF
TGTGCCAGCAGCCCCCCCAATCGGAACATTCAGTACTTC
>TRBD1|few|TRBV3-1|TRBJ1-2
CASGDRDPSYGYTF
TGTGCCAGCGGGGACAGGGACCCGAGCTATGGCTACACCTTC
>-|many|TRBV4-3|TRBJ2-7
CASSQDRDQGYEQYF
TGCGCCAGCAGCCAAGATAGGGATCAGGGATACGAGCAGTACTTC
>-|-|TRBV7-2|TRBJ2-1
CASSQGFFIDEQFF
TGTGCCAGCAGCCAGGGCTTTTTCATCGATGAGCAGTTCTTC